This passage covers 14 T cell receptor beta chains from one sample sequenced in a study of T cells in Graves' hyperthyroidism and ophthalmopathy (dated by TCRdb to the late 2010s). Libraries were constructed by multiplex PCR. Sequenced on an Illumina HiSeq 2000. TCR beta CDR3 regions were amplified from RNA transcripts. A first-round RT-PCR of the TCR CDR3 used the HTBI primer set with the Qiagen OneStep RT-PCR kit. TCRdb redid the processing of the public reads, applying fastp at Q25 and MiXCR, and retained in-frame beta chains. For every CDR3 protein sequence, its rows merge into one entry that carries the most common genes and DNA. This sample is represented by fewer than 750,000 distinct CDR3 sequences; over 12% of them were singletons. The ten largest clones take up around 4% of the sample. The sequenced sample was blood. Receptor source: a woman aged 35 to 49 with Graves' ophthalmopathy.

The sample holds one count of this clonotype. The J gene is TRBJ1-1, the V gene TRBV28, with D perhaps matching TRBD1 (5 bases). Between the trimmed V and J ends, which lost 2 bases and 2 bases, there was a span of 15 bases. Per germline, CDR1 MDHEN and CDR2 SYDVKM. The CDR3 extends over 16 amino acids. The CDR3 here is CASSLARRGANTEAFF. The CDR3 DNA reads TGTGCCAGCAGTTTAGCGAGGCGAGGGGCCAACACTGAAGCTTTCTTT.

This clonotype has ten or more counts. The genes are TRBV6-2 or TRBV6-3 and TRBJ1-1, with TRBD1 matching 7 bases. The CDR3 is 14 residues long. Losses at the gene ends were 11 bases for V and 0 bases for J; bases not matched to a gene: 9. Germline assignment: CDR1 MNHEY and CDR2 SVGEGT. The CDR3 loop reads CASQKTGMNTEAFF. The CDR3 DNA reads as TGTGCCTCTCAAAAGACAGGGATGAACACTGAAGCTTTCTTT.

The V and J genes are TRBV30 and TRBJ2-2, with 7 bases matching TRBD1. Germline trimming cut 5 bases from V and 4 bases from J; bases unmatched to any gene: 19. Germline CDR1 GTSNPN, CDR2 SVGIG (reference sequence). The CDR3 has 18 residues. The CDR3 region is CAWGDYRGVRLLTGELFF. Here the CDR3 DNA reads TGTGCCTGGGGGGATTACAGGGGAGTAAGGCTCCTCACCGGGGAGCTGTTTTTT.

V is TRBV19 and J is TRBJ2-7; TRBD1 or TRBD2 may be the D gene (5 bases each). V lost 8 bases to trimming and J lost 2 bases, with 16 bases between them. The germline gives CDR1 LNHDA, CDR2 SQIVND (reference sequence). There are 14 residues in the CDR3. The CDR3: CASAGALHAYEQYF. The CDR3 DNA sequence: TGTGCCAGTGCCGGGGCGCTTCATGCCTACGAGCAGTACTTC.

This clonotype was seen at least ten times. The gene calls are TRBV28 and TRBJ2-7; 8 bases agree with TRBD1. Germline values: CDR1 MDHEN, CDR2 SYDVKM. The CDR3 runs 15 residues. Trimming at V came to 5 bases and at J to 0 bases, leaving 6 bases not matched to a gene. The CDR3 loop is CASSPADRDSYEQYF. CDR3 DNA: TGTGCCAGCAGTCCCGCGGACAGGGACTCCTACGAGCAGTACTTC.

The J gene is TRBJ2-5, the V gene TRBV20-1; D unclear. This CDR3 has 10 residues. The ends were cut back, 6 bases at V and 5 bases at J, with 7 bases in the middle. The germline V gene has CDR1 DFQATT and CDR2 SNEGSKA (reference sequence). The CDR3 here is CSAHLETQYF. For the CDR3, the DNA is TGCAGTGCCCACCTGGAGACCCAGTACTTC.

This clonotype was counted many times. The chain is built from TRBV11-2 and TRBJ2-7; D not resolved. Germline V CDR1 and CDR2: SGHAT, FQNNGV. The V end lost 2 bases, the J end lost 6 bases, and 11 bases lay between the germline ends. The CDR3 consists of 13 residues. CDR3 in amino acids: CASSLLVVPEQYF. The CDR3, as DNA: TGTGCCAGCAGCTTACTTGTTGTACCCGAGCAGTACTTC. The full variable domain, its missing parts supplied by reference TRBV11-2 and TRBJ2-7, is EAGVAQSPRYKIIEKRQSVAFWCNPISGHATLYWYQQILGQGPKLLIQFQNNGVVDDSQLPKDRFSAERLKGVDSTLKIQPAKLEDSAVYLCASSLLVVPEQYFGPGTRLTVT.

The table lists this clonotype with a few counts. This sequence joins TRBV9 and TRBJ2-5, with a possible D match to TRBD2 (6 bases). The V and J ends lost 0 bases and 2 bases respectively, with 11 bases between them. CDR3 size: 15 residues. CDR1 SGDLS and CDR2 YYNGEE come from the germline V gene. CDR3 sequence reads: CASSVGGLNQETQYF. CDR3 in DNA: TGTGCCAGCAGCGTAGGGGGACTTAATCAAGAGACCCAGTACTTC.

CDR3 nucleotide sequence: TGTGCCAGCACCCCTTGGGGTCCCCACGAGCAGTACTTC. Amino acid sequence: CASTPWGPHEQYF. This rearrangement joins TRBV28 to TRBJ2-7; D is unclear. V lost 7 bases to trimming and J lost 5 bases, with 15 bases between them. The CDR3 has 13 amino acids. The germline gives CDR1 MDHEN, CDR2 SYDVKM.

This clonotype was counted at least ten times. The chain recombines TRBV6-1 with TRBJ2-7; a weak D match, TRBD1 (7 bases). CDR1 is MNHNS, CDR2 SASEGT, per germline. V was trimmed by 10 bases and J by 2 bases, leaving 15 bases between them. The length of the CDR3 is 13 residues. CDR3 in amino acids: CATTGGGTYEQYF. The CDR3 DNA reads as TGTGCCACCACAGGAGGGGGCACCTACGAGCAGTACTTC.

In this sample, this clonotype turned up a few times. This chain uses TRBV7-6 with TRBJ1-6, with 8 bases that match TRBD1. The CDR3 extends over 12 amino acids. V was clipped by 5 bases and J by 14 bases; unmatched bases: 5. Per the germline V gene, CDR1 is SGHVS and CDR2 is FNYEAQ. The CDR3 sequence is CASSQGQGALHF. CDR3 sequence (DNA): TGTGCCAGCAGCCAAGGACAGGGTGCCCTCCACTTT.

V gene TRBV20-1 combines with J gene TRBJ2-7, with D perhaps assigned TRBD1 or TRBD2 (6 bases each). V lost 3 bases and J 0 bases, leaving 15 bases between the germline ends. CDR1 and CDR2 (germline): DFQATT, SNEGSKA (reference sequence). The CDR3 totals 15 residues. CDR3 region: CSASPSSGASYEQYF. The CDR3 DNA reads as TGCAGTGCTAGCCCGTCGTCGGGGGCCTCCTACGAGCAGTACTTC.

This clonotype was observed a few times. The genes are TRBV5-1 and TRBJ1-2, with a weak D call TRBD1 (5 bases). V shed 0 bases and J shed 8 bases, with 14 bases lying between them. The CDR3 covers 14 residues. Per the germline V gene, CDR1 is SGHRS and CDR2 is YFSETQ. CDR3 sequence reads: CASSLAIGARGYTF. The CDR3 coding sequence is TGCGCCAGCAGCTTGGCCATAGGGGCCAGGGGCTACACCTTC.

Here the CDR3 reads CSAKPTGGGYNEQYF. Written as DNA, the CDR3 is TGCAGTGCAAAGCCTACAGGGGGCGGATATAACGAGCAGTACTTC. V is TRBV20-1 and J is TRBJ2-7, with 9 bases aligning to TRBD1. V shed 6 bases, J shed 5 bases, and the junction held 14 bases outside the gene matches. This CDR3 region has 15 residues. Germline CDR1 reads DFQATT; CDR2 reads SNEGSKA (reference sequence).